The rows below give T cell receptor beta chains drawn from one sample of a study of T-cell reconstitution after alpha-beta-depleted transplantation in children. One entry per CDR3 protein, called by TCRdb with MiXCR from the PCR reads. Of 500,000 or so distinct CDR3 sequences in the sample, around a third were seen once. The input for sequencing was PBMCs from the stem cell graft donor, taken from the stem cell graft. The receptors shown here come from a human donor who donated a stem cell graft to a child with aplastic anemia. The CDR3 runs from the conserved cysteine through the conserved F or W. Each record gives: D gene, V gene, clone size, J gene, CDR3 protein, CDR3 DNA. A D gene is named only where the DNA matches it firmly. Only part of the rows carry a size: once, few, many, or a class if the clone is expanded.

D gene: .
V gene: TRBV29-1
clone size: few
J gene: TRBJ2-7
CDR3 protein: CSVLDGSYEQYF
CDR3 DNA: TGCAGCGTTTTGGACGGTTCCTACGAGCAGTACTTC

D gene: TRBD2
V gene: TRBV18
clone size: .
J gene: TRBJ2-7
CDR3 protein: CASSPLGGRAAYEQYF
CDR3 DNA: TGTGCCAGCTCACCCCTGGGGGGGAGAGCGGCCTACGAGCAGTACTTC

D gene: .
V gene: TRBV7-9
clone size: few
J gene: TRBJ1-1
CDR3 protein: CASSTLGGDTEAFF
CDR3 DNA: TGTGCCAGCAGCACCTTGGGAGGGGACACTGAAGCTTTCTTT

D gene: TRBD2
V gene: TRBV11-2
clone size: few
J gene: TRBJ2-7
CDR3 protein: CASSLASGRALEQYF
CDR3 DNA: TGTGCCAGCAGCTTGGCTAGCGGGAGGGCCCTCGAGCAGTACTTC

D gene: TRBD1
V gene: TRBV12-3/TRBV12-4
clone size: few
J gene: TRBJ2-1
CDR3 protein: CASSPGTGGFEDNEQFF
CDR3 DNA: TGTGCCAGCAGTCCCGGGACAGGGGGCTTTGAGGACAATGAGCAGTTCTTC

D gene: TRBD1
V gene: TRBV15
clone size: few
J gene: TRBJ2-7
CDR3 protein: CATNRDRGNYEQYF
CDR3 DNA: TGTGCCACCAACCGGGACAGGGGAAACTACGAGCAGTACTTC

D gene: .
V gene: TRBV5-5
clone size: .
J gene: TRBJ2-1
CDR3 protein: CASSLATGGGEQFF
CDR3 DNA: TGTGCCAGCAGCTTGGCCACGGGGGGCGGTGAGCAGTTCTTC

D gene: .
V gene: TRBV7-2
clone size: .
J gene: TRBJ1-5
CDR3 protein: CASSLQAQPQHF
CDR3 DNA: TGTGCCAGCAGCTTACAGGCTCAGCCCCAGCATTTT

D gene: .
V gene: TRBV12-3/TRBV12-4
clone size: .
J gene: TRBJ2-2
CDR3 protein: CASRTGGPGELFF
CDR3 DNA: TGTGCCAGCAGAACCGGGGGCCCCGGGGAGCTGTTTTTT

D gene: TRBD1
V gene: TRBV9
clone size: .
J gene: TRBJ2-1
CDR3 protein: CASGTGGGREQFF
CDR3 DNA: TGTGCCAGCGGGACAGGGGGAGGTCGCGAGCAGTTCTTC

D gene: .
V gene: TRBV5-4
clone size: few
J gene: TRBJ2-7
CDR3 protein: CASRGEVLSYEQYF
CDR3 DNA: TGTGCCAGCAGGGGGGAGGTCCTCTCCTACGAGCAGTACTTC

D gene: TRBD1
V gene: TRBV5-1
clone size: few
J gene: TRBJ2-5
CDR3 protein: CASRRQGALETQYF
CDR3 DNA: TGCGCCAGCAGGCGACAGGGGGCACTGGAGACCCAGTACTTC

D gene: .
V gene: TRBV7-2
clone size: .
J gene: TRBJ2-5
CDR3 protein: CASSYRPLTGETQYF
CDR3 DNA: TGTGCCAGCAGCTATCGGCCCCTCACAGGCGAGACCCAGTACTTC

D gene: .
V gene: TRBV10-3
clone size: few
J gene: TRBJ2-5
CDR3 protein: CAISQGPVQETQYF
CDR3 DNA: TGTGCCATCAGTCAGGGGCCAGTCCAAGAGACCCAGTACTTC

D gene: TRBD2
V gene: TRBV14
clone size: .
J gene: TRBJ2-5
CDR3 protein: CASSQDSSGSTQYF
CDR3 DNA: TGTGCCAGCAGCCAAGATTCTAGCGGGAGTACCCAGTACTTC

D gene: TRBD2
V gene: TRBV5-1
clone size: .
J gene: TRBJ2-7
CDR3 protein: CASSFARLADSYEQYF
CDR3 DNA: TGCGCCAGCAGCTTTGCCCGGCTAGCGGACTCCTACGAGCAGTACTTC